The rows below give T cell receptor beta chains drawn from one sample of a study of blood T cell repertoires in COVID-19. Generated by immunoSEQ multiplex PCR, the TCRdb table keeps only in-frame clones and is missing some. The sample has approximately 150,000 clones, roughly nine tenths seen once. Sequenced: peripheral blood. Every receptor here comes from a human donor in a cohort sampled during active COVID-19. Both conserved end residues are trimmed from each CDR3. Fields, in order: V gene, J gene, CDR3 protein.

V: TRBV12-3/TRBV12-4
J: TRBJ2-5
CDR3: ASSFVGGAQY

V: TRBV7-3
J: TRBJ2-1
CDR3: ASSPSGGLYNEQF

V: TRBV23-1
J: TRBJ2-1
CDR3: AGSGREPNEQF

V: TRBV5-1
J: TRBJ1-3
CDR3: ASVGTDPNNSGNTIY

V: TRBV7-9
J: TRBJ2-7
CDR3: ASSPGGPPSYEQY

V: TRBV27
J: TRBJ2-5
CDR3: ASRRSGRQIRETQY

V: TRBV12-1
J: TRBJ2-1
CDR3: ASSLERGSSYNEQF

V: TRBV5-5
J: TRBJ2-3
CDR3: ASSLDRVTRTQY

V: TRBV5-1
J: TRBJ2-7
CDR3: ASSQAGGNNEQY

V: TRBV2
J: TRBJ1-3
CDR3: ASSDPGSGNTIY

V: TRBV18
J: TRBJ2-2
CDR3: ASSPFQGSNTGELF

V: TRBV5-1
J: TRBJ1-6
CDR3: ASALTANSPLH

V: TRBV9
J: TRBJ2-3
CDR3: ASSVGNFRGGTDTQY